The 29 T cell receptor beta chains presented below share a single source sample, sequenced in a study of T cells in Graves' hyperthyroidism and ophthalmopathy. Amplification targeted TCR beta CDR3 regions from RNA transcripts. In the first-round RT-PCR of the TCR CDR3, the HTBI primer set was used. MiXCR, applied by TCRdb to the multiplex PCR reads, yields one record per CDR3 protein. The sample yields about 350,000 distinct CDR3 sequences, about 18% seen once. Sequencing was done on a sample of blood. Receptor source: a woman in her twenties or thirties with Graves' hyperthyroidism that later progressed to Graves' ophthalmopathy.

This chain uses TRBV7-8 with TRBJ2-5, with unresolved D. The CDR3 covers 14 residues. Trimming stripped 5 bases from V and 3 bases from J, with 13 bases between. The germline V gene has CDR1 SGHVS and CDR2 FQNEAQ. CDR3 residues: CASSPRTWEETQYF. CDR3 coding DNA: TGTGCCAGCAGCCCACGGACCTGGGAAGAGACCCAGTACTTC.

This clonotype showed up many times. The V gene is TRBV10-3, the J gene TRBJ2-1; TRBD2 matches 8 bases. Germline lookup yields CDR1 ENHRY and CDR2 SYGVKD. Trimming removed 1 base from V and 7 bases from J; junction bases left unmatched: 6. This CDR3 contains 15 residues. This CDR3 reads CAISEYQRERNEQFF. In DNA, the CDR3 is TGTGCCATCAGTGAGTACCAGCGGGAGAGGAATGAGCAGTTCTTC.

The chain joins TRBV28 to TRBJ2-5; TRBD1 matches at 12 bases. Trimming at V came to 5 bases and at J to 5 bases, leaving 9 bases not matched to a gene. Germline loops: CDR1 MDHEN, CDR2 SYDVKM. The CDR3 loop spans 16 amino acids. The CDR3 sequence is CASSPAGTGGGETQYF. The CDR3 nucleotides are TGTGCCAGCAGTCCTGCCGGGACAGGGGGCGGTGAGACCCAGTACTTC.

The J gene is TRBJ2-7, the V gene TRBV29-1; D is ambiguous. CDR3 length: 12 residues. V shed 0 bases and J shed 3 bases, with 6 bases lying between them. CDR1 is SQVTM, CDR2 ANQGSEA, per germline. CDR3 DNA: TGCAGCGTTGAAGAGGGTATCTACGAGCAGTACTTC. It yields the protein CSVEEGIYEQYF.

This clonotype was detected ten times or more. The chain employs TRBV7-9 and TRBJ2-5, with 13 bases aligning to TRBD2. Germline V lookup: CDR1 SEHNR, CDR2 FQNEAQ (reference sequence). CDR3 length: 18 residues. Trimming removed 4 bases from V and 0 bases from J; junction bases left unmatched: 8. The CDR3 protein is CASSSAGLAGWYQETQYF. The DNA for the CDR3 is TGTGCCAGCAGCTCGGCGGGACTAGCGGGGTGGTACCAAGAGACCCAGTACTTC. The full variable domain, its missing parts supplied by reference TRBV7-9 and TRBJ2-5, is DTGVSQNPRHKITKRGQNVTFRCDPISEHNRLYWYRQTLGQGPEFLTYFQNEAQLEKSRLLSDRFSAERPKGSFSTLEIQRTEQGDSAMYLCASSSAGLAGWYQETQYFGPGTRLLVL.

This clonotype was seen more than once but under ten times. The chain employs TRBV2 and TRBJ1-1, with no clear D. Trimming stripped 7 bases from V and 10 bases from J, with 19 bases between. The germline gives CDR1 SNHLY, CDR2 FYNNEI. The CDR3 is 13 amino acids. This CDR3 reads CASIPFDIGGAFF. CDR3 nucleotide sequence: TGTGCCAGCATCCCCTTCGACATCGGAGGAGCTTTCTTT.

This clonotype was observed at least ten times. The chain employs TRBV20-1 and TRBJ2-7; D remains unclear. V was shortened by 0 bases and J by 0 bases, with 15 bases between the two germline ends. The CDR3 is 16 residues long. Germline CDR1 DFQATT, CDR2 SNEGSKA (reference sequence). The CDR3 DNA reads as TGCAGTGCTAGAGATCTATCGGGTTACGGCTCCTACGAGCAGTACTTC. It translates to CSARDLSGYGSYEQYF.

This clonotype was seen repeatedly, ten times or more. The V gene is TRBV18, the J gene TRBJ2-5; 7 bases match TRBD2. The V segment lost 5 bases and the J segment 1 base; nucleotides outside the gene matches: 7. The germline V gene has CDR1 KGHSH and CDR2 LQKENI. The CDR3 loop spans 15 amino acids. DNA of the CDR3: TGTGCCAGCTCAACTGGACTAGTTCCCCAAGAGACCCAGTACTTC. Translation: CASSTGLVPQETQYF. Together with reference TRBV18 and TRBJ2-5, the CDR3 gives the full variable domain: NAGVMQNPRHLVRRRGQEARLRCSPMKGHSHVYWYRQLPEEGLKFMVYLQKENIIDESGMPKERFSAEFPKEGPSILRIQQVVRGDSAAYFCASSTGLVPQETQYFGPGTRLLVL.

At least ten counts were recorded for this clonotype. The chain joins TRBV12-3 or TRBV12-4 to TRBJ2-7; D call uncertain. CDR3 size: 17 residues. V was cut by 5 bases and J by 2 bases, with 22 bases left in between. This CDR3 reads CASSSIRLHEAPYEQYF. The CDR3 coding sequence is TGTGCCAGCAGTAGCATCAGACTCCATGAAGCCCCCTACGAGCAGTACTTC.

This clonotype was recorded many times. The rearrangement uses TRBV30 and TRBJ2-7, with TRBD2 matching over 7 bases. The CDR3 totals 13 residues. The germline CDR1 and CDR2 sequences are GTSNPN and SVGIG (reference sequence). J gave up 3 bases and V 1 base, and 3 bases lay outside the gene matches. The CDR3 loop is CAWSAGRSYEQYF. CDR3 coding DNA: TGTGCCTGGAGTGCCGGGAGGAGCTACGAGCAGTACTTC.

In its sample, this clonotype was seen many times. As DNA, the CDR3 is TGTGCCAGCTCACCAGGACGGACCTACGAGCAGTACTTC. This sequence encodes CASSPGRTYEQYF. The V call is TRBV18, the J call TRBJ2-7; no clear D. Trimming stripped 2 bases from V and 2 bases from J, with 7 bases between. Germline lookup yields CDR1 KGHSH and CDR2 LQKENI. The CDR3 is 13 residues long.

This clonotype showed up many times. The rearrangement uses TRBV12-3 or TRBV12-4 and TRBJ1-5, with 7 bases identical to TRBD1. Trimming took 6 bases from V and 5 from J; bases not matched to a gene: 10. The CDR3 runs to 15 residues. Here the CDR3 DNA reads TGTGCCAGCAGAAGCACAGGGGTCCCCGATCAGCCCCAGCATTTT. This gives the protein CASRSTGVPDQPQHF.

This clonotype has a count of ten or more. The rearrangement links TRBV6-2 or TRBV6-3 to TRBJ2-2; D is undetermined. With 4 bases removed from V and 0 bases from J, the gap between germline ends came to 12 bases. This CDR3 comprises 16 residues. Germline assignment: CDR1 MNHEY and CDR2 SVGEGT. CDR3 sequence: CASSSPMASNTGELFF. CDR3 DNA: TGTGCCAGCAGTTCCCCCATGGCCTCGAACACCGGGGAGCTGTTTTTT.

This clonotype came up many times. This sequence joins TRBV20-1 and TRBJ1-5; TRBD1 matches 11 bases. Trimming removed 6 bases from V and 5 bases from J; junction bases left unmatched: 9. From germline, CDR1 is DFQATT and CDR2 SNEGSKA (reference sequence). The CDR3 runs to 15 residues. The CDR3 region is CSAPGQGDGDQPQHF. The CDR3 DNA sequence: TGCAGTGCCCCGGGACAGGGGGACGGGGATCAGCCCCAGCATTTT.

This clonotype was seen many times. Here the CDR3 DNA reads TGTGCCTGGAGCCAAATCAGGTTTTTGAACACTGAAGCTTTCTTT. It yields the protein CAWSQIRFLNTEAFF. The V and J genes are TRBV30 and TRBJ1-1; D call uncertain. Looked up from germline, CDR1 is GTSNPN and CDR2 is SVGIG (reference sequence). V was clipped by 3 bases and J by 0 bases, with 14 bases between them. The CDR3 contains 15 residues.

CDR3 sequence: CASSTLAGGPRGRAKNIQYF. CDR3 nucleotide sequence: TGTGCCAGTAGTACGCTAGCGGGAGGGCCGAGAGGACGCGCCAAAAACATTCAGTACTTC. This chain joins TRBV19 and TRBJ2-4; 12 nucleotides align to TRBD2. V shed 4 bases, J shed 1 base, and the junction held 14 bases outside the gene matches. The CDR3 has 20 residues. Germline CDR1 reads LNHDA; CDR2 reads SQIVND (reference sequence).

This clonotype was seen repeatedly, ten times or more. The CDR3 spells CSARTIVTEAFF. The CDR3 DNA follows: TGCAGTGCAAGGACCATAGTCACTGAAGCTTTCTTT. The J gene is TRBJ1-1, the V gene TRBV20-1; D uncertain. CDR1 and CDR2 from the germline V gene are DFQATT and SNEGSKA (reference sequence). V shed 6 bases and J shed 4 bases, with 12 bases lying between them. The CDR3 length is 12 residues.

DNA for the CDR3: TGTGCCAGCAGCCCCCTTGAGCCCGGCTACACCTTC. Encoded protein: CASSPLEPGYTF. This chain links TRBV7-6 with TRBJ1-2; no reliable D call. This CDR3 has 12 residues. The V gene lost 5 bases and the J gene lost 8 bases, with 12 bases spanning the gap. Germline V CDR1 and CDR2: SGHVS, FNYEAQ.

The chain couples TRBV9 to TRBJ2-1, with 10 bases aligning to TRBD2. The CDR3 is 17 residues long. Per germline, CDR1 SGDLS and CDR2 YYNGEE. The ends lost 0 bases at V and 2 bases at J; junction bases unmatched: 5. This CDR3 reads CASSVGPTSGTYNEQFF. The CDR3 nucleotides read TGTGCCAGCAGCGTAGGTCCCACTAGCGGGACCTACAATGAGCAGTTCTTC.

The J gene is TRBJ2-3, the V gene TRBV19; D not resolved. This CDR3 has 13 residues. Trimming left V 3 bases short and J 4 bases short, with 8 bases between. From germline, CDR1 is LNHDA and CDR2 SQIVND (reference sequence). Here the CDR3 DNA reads TGTGCCAGTAGTATTAGGGTGGCAGATACGCAGTATTTT. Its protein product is CASSIRVADTQYF.

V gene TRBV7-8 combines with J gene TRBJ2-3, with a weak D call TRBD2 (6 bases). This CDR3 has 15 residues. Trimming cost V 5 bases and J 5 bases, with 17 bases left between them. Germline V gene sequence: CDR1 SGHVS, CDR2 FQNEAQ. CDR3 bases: TGTGCCAGCAGCCCCCTGGAGGGTGGGCGAGATACGCAGTATTTT. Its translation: CASSPLEGGRDTQYF.

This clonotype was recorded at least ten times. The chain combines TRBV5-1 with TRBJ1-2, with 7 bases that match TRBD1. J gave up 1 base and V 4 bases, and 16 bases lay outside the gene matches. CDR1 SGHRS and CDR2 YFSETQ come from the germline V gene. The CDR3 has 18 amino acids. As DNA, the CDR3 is TGCGCCAGCAGCACGACGAATACCGGGACAGACCGTAACTATGGCTACACCTTC. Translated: CASSTTNTGTDRNYGYTF.

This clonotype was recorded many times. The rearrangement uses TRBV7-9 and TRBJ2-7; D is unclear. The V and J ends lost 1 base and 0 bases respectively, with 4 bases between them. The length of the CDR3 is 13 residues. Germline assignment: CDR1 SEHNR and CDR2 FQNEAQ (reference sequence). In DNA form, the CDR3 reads TGTGCCAGCAGCTTAGAAACCTCCTACGAGCAGTACTTC. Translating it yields CASSLETSYEQYF.

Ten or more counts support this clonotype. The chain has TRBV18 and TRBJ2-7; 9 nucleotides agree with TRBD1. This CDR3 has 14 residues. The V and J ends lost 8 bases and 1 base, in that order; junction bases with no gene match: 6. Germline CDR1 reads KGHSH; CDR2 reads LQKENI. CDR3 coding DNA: TGTGCCAGCAGCCCCGGGACAGGGTCCTACGAGCAGTACTTC. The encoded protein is CASSPGTGSYEQYF.

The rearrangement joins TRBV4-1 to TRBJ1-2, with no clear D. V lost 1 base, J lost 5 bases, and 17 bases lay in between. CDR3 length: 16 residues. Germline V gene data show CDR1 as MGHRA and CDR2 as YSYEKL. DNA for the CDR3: TGCGCCAGCAGCCAAGCGGCGTGGTCAGAAGATTATGGCTACACCTTC. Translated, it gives CASSQAAWSEDYGYTF.

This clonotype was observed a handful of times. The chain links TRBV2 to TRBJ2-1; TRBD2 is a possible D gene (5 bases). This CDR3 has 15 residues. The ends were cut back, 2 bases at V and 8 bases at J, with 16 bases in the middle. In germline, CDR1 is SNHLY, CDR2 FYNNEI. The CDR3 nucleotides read TGTGCCAGCAGTGAAACGGTGAACTGTAGCGATGAGCAGTTCTTC. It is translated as CASSETVNCSDEQFF.

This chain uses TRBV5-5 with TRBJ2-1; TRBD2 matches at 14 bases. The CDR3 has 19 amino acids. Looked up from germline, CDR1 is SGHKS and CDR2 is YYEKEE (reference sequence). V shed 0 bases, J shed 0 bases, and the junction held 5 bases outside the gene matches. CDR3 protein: CASSLATSGGGSSYNEQFF. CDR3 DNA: TGTGCCAGCAGCTTGGCGACTAGCGGGGGGGGGAGCTCCTACAATGAGCAGTTCTTC.

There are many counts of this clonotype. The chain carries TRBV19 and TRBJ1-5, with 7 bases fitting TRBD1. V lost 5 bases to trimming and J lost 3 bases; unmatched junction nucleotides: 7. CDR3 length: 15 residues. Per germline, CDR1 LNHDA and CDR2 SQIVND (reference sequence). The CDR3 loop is CASSLRDSFNQPQHF. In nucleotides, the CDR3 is TGTGCCAGTAGTCTTCGGGACAGTTTCAATCAGCCCCAGCATTTT.

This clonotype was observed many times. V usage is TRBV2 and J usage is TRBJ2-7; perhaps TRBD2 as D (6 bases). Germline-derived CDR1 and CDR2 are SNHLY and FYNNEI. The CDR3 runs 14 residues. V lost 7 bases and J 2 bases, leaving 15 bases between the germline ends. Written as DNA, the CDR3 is TGTGCCAGCACCTCCGGAGGGGACCCCTACGAGCAGTACTTC. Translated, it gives CASTSGGDPYEQYF.